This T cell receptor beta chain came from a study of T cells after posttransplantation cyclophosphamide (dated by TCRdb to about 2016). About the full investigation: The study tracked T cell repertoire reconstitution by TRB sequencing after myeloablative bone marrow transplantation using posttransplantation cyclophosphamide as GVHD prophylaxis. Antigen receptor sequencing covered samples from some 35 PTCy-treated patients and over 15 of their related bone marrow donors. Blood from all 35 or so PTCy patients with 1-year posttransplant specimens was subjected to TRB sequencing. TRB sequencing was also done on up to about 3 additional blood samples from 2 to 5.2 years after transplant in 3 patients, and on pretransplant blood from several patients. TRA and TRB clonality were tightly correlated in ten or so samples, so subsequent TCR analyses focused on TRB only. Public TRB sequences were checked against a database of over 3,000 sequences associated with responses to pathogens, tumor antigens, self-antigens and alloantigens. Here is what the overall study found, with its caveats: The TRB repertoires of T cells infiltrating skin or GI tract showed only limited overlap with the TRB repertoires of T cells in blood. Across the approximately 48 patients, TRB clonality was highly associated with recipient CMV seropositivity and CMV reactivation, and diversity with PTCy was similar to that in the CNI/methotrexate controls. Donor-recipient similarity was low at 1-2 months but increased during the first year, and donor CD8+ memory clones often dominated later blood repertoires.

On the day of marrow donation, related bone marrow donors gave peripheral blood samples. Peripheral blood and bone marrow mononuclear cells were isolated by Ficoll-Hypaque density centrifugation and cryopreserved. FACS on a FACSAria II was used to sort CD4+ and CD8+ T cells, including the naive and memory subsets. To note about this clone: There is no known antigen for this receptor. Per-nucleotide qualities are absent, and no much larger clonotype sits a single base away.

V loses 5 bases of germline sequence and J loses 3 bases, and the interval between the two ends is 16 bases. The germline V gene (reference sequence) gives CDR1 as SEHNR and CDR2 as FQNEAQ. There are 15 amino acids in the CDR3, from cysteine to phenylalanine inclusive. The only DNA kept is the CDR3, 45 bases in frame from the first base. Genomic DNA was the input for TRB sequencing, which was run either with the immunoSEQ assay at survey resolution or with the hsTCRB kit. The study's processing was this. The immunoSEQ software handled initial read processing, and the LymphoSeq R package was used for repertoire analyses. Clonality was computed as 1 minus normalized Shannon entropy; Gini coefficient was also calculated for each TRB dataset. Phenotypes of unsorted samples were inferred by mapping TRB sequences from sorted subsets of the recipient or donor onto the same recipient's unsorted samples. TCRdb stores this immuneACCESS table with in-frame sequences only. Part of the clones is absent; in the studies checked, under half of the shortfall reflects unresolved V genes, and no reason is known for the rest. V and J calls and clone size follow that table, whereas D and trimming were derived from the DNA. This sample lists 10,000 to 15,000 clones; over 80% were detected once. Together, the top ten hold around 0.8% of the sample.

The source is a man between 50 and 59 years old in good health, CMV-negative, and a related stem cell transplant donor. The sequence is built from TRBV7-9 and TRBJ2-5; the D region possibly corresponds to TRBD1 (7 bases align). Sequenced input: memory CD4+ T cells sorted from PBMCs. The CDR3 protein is CASSPRGVAEETQYF. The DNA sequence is TGTGCCAGCAGCCCCAGGGGGGTAGCGGAAGAGACCCAGTACTTC.